Here is one T cell receptor (beta chain) with its context. The antigen is unknown. This specimen belongs to a study of long-term antiretroviral therapy in people with HIV. The study's findings and limits: Within the repertoire, clones expanded before ART were dominant at all time points. ART adherence, viral resistance and therapy changes went unrecorded. Controls exceeded HIV repertoires in CDR3 length range.

The immunoSEQ assay was v3.0, run at survey level. The study targeted roughly 40,000-55,000 T-cell genomes per sample in sequencing. Method: immunoSEQ multiplex PCR; TCRdb's copy keeps in-frame clones and lacks some. The sample contains 25,000 to 35,000 clones, roughly 80% of which appear only once. The sequencing used unsorted PBMCs, collected 0.3 years after starting antiretroviral therapy. The clonotype was recovered from a middle-aged man with HIV.

The CDR3 DNA reads as TGTGCCAGTAAAAGGGCTTCCCTGAACACCGGGGAGCTGTTTTTT. Protein product: CASKRASLNTGELFF. V and J are TRBV19 and TRBJ2-2; D not resolved. Trimming pared 7 bases from V and 1 base from J, leaving 13 bases between. There are 15 residues in the CDR3. In germline, CDR1 is LNHDA, CDR2 SQIVND (reference sequence). Combining the CDR3 with reference TRBV19 and TRBJ2-2 gives the whole variable domain DGGITQSPKYLFRKEGQNVTLSCEQNLNHDAMYWYRQDPGQGLRLIYYSQIVNDFQKGDIAEGYSVSREKKESFPLTVTSAQKNPTAFYLCASKRASLNTGELFFGEGSRLTVL.